This T cell receptor beta chain was recovered during a study of CD8+CD57+ T cells in acquired aplastic anemia. V lost 6 bases and J lost 2; bases outside the gene matches: 6. The CDR3 has 13 residues. Germline values: CDR1 SQVTM, CDR2 ANQGSEA. The TCR beta profiling, which covered VDJ combination and CDR3 sequence, was carried out using genomic DNA as the template. TCRdb used MiXCR to reprocess the reads, holding one entry per CDR3 protein. The sample has approximately 98,000 distinct CDR3 sequences; around 70% are singletons. Patients chosen for sequencing had shown CD8+CD57+ cell expansion by flow cytometry. Acquired aplastic anemia of severe grade affected all patients.

This rearrangement joins TRBV29-1 to TRBJ2-5; 7 nucleotides agree with TRBD2. The sequenced sample was sorted CD4+, CD8+, or CD8+CD57+ T cells (not recorded which) from PBMCs. The clonotype comes from a human donor with aplastic anemia. The CDR3 sequence is CSVDSSGQETQYF. In DNA, the CDR3 is TGCAGCGTGGACTCTAGCGGTCAAGAGACCCAGTACTTC.